A selection of T cell receptor beta chains follows, all from one sample in a study of shared clonotypes between healthy human individuals. Here immunoSEQ multiplex PCR was the method, and the copy in TCRdb shows in-frame clones only, minus some. The top ten clones hold about 50% of a sample with about 92,000 clones, 60% to 75% of them seen once. Sequencing was carried out using memory CD8+ T cells sorted from blood. These receptors were obtained from a man aged 25 to 45 in good health. CDR3s include the opening cysteine and the closing phenylalanine or tryptophan. Fields, in order: CDR3 length, V gene, clone size, D gene, J gene, CDR3 DNA, CDR3 protein. The D gene is left open where the match is weak. Size tells how often a clone was seen (once, few, many) or the class of an expanded clone, and some rows leave it out.

14	TRBV6-5	few	TRBD2	TRBJ2-7	TGTGCCAGCAGTTACGGACTAGGCACCTACGAGCAGTACTTC	CASSYGLGTYEQYF
14	TRBV10-3	NA	NA	TRBJ2-3	TGTGCCATCAGAACAGGGCCGAGCACAGATACGCAGTATTTT	CAIRTGPSTDTQYF
12	TRBV6-5	NA	NA	TRBJ1-2	TGTGCCAGCAGCTTCAGGGGAGGGGGCTACACCTTC	CASSFRGGGYTF
11	TRBV28	medium-sized	NA	TRBJ1-2	TGTGCCAGCAGTTCAAACTATGGCTACACCTTC	CASSSNYGYTF
15	TRBV4-1	few	TRBD2	TRBJ2-1	TGCGCCAGCAGAGCGCTAGCGGGAGGTGGGAATGAGCAGTTCTTC	CASRALAGGGNEQFF
14	TRBV27	many	NA	TRBJ2-5	TGTGCCAGCAGTACGATTCTCCAACGGGAGACCCAGTACTTC	CASSTILQRETQYF
15	TRBV7-2	NA	TRBD1	TRBJ2-4	TGTGCCAGCAGCCCTGGACAGGGAGGAAGAAACATTCAGTACTTC	CASSPGQGGRNIQYF
13	TRBV30	NA	TRBD2	TRBJ2-7	TGTGCCTGGAGTGTAGCGGGAGGCTACGAGCAGTACTTC	CAWSVAGGYEQYF
15	TRBV19	NA	TRBD2	TRBJ2-1	TGTGCCAGTAGTCCGCGGACTAGCTCCCTCAATGAGCAGTTCTTC	CASSPRTSSLNEQFF
14	TRBV7-9	NA	NA	TRBJ2-7	TGTGCCAGCAGCTTACACAGGGATTACTACGAGCAGTACTTC	CASSLHRDYYEQYF
14	TRBV7-9	once	NA	TRBJ1-1	TGTGCCAGCAGCTTAATGCAGGGTTGGGCTGAAGCTTTCTTT	CASSLMQGWAEAFF
14	TRBV25-1	few	TRBD1	TRBJ1-5	TGTGCCAGCAGTGATCAACAGGGGGCTCAGCCCCAGCATTTT	CASSDQQGAQPQHF
18	TRBV7-3	NA	TRBD2	TRBJ2-7	TGTGCCAGCAGCTTAACCCCCCCGAATAGCGGGAGTTTTGGGGAGCAGTACTTC	CASSLTPPNSGSFGEQYF
14	TRBV2	NA	TRBD1	TRBJ2-7	TGTGCCAGCAGGGACAGGACGGATCTCTACGAGCAGTACTTC	CASRDRTDLYEQYF
15	TRBV7-9	NA	TRBD1	TRBJ2-1	TGTGCCAGCACCGCCGGGACAGGGATTTTTAATGAGCAGTTCTTC	CASTAGTGIFNEQFF
17	TRBV11-2	once	TRBD2	TRBJ2-5	TGTGCCAGCAGCTCCCTCAATAGACTAGCGGGAGGAGAGACCCAGTACTTC	CASSSLNRLAGGETQYF
15	TRBV14	NA	NA	TRBJ2-5	TGTGCCAGCAGCCAAGATTGGGACCTTAGAGAGACCCAGTACTTC	CASSQDWDLRETQYF
16	TRBV2	many	NA	TRBJ1-1	TGTGCCAGCAGGGGAGACAGTCGCGGGCTGAACACTGAAGCTTTCTTT	CASRGDSRGLNTEAFF
14	TRBV27	NA	NA	TRBJ1-2	TGTGCCAGCAGTTTATCTCCGGGCGAACGGGGCTACACCTTC	CASSLSPGERGYTF
13	TRBV28	few	TRBD1	TRBJ2-7	TGTGCCAGTAGACAGGGAAGCTCCTACGAGCAGTACTTC	CASRQGSSYEQYF
15	TRBV10-3	NA	TRBD1	TRBJ2-1	TGTGCCATAAGGAAAGAATTTGGACAGGGTGGTGAGCAGTTCTTC	CAIRKEFGQGGEQFF
15	TRBV15	NA	NA	TRBJ1-2	TGTGCCACCAGCGGAGGCGAACAGGGCAACTATGGCTACACCTTC	CATSGGEQGNYGYTF
14	TRBV5-5	NA	NA	TRBJ2-7	TGTGCCTCGGGCGGACTTGGGGGGACCTACGAGCAGTACTTC	CASGGLGGTYEQYF
14	TRBV7-8	NA	NA	TRBJ1-1	TGTGCCAGCAGCCCCGGGGTATCTAACACTGAAGCTTTCTTT	CASSPGVSNTEAFF
14	TRBV25-1	few	NA	TRBJ2-7	TGTGCCAGCACCCCAAGAGGGCTAGGCTACGAGCAGTACTTC	CASTPRGLGYEQYF
13	TRBV7-5	NA	NA	TRBJ2-7	TGTGTCAGAAGCTTAAAAAACAGGGGCGAGCAGTACTTC	CVRSLKNRGEQYF
14	TRBV27	few	NA	TRBJ1-4	TGTGCCAGCAGTTTATCTTGGGGGGGAGAAAAACTGTTTTTT	CASSLSWGGEKLFF
10	TRBV4-1	NA	NA	TRBJ2-3	TGCGCCATAGGGACAGATACGCAGTATTTT	CAIGTDTQYF
15	TRBV7-6	NA	TRBD1	TRBJ2-1	TGTGCCAGCAGCTTAGGAGAGGGGGCATACAATGAGCAGTTCTTC	CASSLGEGAYNEQFF
18	TRBV25-1	NA	TRBD1	TRBJ2-1	TGTGCCAGCAGTGAACCCCCCGGACAGGGGGCCCTAGACAATGAGCAGTTCTTC	CASSEPPGQGALDNEQFF
14	TRBV7-9	NA	TRBD1	TRBJ2-5	TGTGCCAGCAGCTCAGACAGGGCCCAAGAGACCCAGTACTTC	CASSSDRAQETQYF
15	TRBV7-2	NA	TRBD2	TRBJ2-1	TGTGCCAGCAGCTTAAAGGGACTAGACTACAATGAGCAGTTCTTC	CASSLKGLDYNEQFF
14	TRBV6-6	NA	NA	TRBJ2-6	TGTGCCAGCAGTTACCCAGCTGGGGCCAACGTCCTGACTTTC	CASSYPAGANVLTF
15	TRBV6-1	NA	NA	TRBJ1-3	TGTGCCAGCATCCGAAGTTGGGGAACTGGAAACACCATATATTTT	CASIRSWGTGNTIYF
16	TRBV6-6	NA	NA	TRBJ2-2	TGTGCCAGCAGACCCGCCCGGGACCCTTTTCCCGGGGAGCTGTTTTTT	CASRPARDPFPGELFF
13	TRBV5-4	NA	NA	TRBJ2-1	TGTGCCAGCAGCTTGGGTTTACCCAATGAGCAGTTCTTC	CASSLGLPNEQFF
16	TRBV7-6	NA	TRBD2	TRBJ2-1	TGTGCCAGCAGCACCGCCCGGACTAGCGGGAGCAATGAGCAGTTCTTC	CASSTARTSGSNEQFF
15	TRBV5-1	NA	NA	TRBJ2-6	TGCGCCAGCAGCTTGGCCCCCGGTGGGGCCAACGTCCTGACTTTC	CASSLAPGGANVLTF
14	TRBV19	NA	NA	TRBJ1-1	TGTGCCAGTAGTGTAGGGATCGGGAACACTGAAGCTTTCTTT	CASSVGIGNTEAFF
15	TRBV5-5	NA	TRBD1	TRBJ2-7	TGTGCCAGCAGCTTGGCCACGACAGGGGCAGGTGAGCAGTACTTC	CASSLATTGAGEQYF
15	TRBV27	NA	NA	TRBJ2-2	TGTGCCAGCGCACTTGGTGGGGCGGATACCGGGGAGCTGTTTTTT	CASALGGADTGELFF
16	TRBV5-5	once	TRBD2	TRBJ2-1	TGTGCCAGCCCTGGACTAGCGGCCTTAGGGATCGATGAGCAGTTCTTC	CASPGLAALGIDEQFF
13	TRBV4-1	many	NA	TRBJ2-7	TGCGCCAGCAGCCAGAGACTAGGTTCCGAGCAGTACTTC	CASSQRLGSEQYF
14	TRBV6-6	few	NA	TRBJ2-2	TGTGCCAGCAGGCGCACAGGGGAGGGCGGGGAGCTGTTTTTT	CASRRTGEGGELFF
15	TRBV18	once	NA	TRBJ2-3	TGTGCCAGCTCACCACGGAGGGGGCAAGCAGATACGCAGTATTTT	CASSPRRGQADTQYF
17	TRBV5-1	NA	NA	TRBJ1-1	TGCGCCAGCAGCTTGTACTCGCACCCGGCCGGGGGCACTGAAGCTTTCTTT	CASSLYSHPAGGTEAFF
13	TRBV11-3	NA	NA	TRBJ2-2	TGTGCCAGCAGCCCCGAGCATTCCGGGGAGCTGTTTTTT	CASSPEHSGELFF
14	TRBV7-9	NA	NA	TRBJ1-4	TGTGCCAGCAGCTTAGATGACCCGGGATGGAAACTGTTTTTT	CASSLDDPGWKLFF